This T cell receptor (beta chain) was recorded in a study of radiotherapy plus CTLA-4 blockade in lung cancer. General observations from the study: Radiotherapy plus ipilimumab was followed by expansion in blood of tumor-derived TCR clones.

The V gene end was trimmed by 6 bases and the J gene end by 7 bases; junction bases not matched to a gene: 5. The CDR3 sequence is 13 residues long. CDR1 LNHDA and CDR2 SQIVND come from the germline V gene (reference sequence). The data were produced by immunoSEQ multiplex PCR, yet TCRdb's version contains in-frame clones alone and is incomplete. The sample has roughly 97,000 clones; 60% to 75% are singletons. Focal radiation plus CTLA-4 blockade with ipilimumab was given to patients with chemo-refractory metastatic non-small-cell lung cancer. The sample holds a few counts of this clone. Its antigen is currently unknown.

The input for sequencing was peripheral blood, taken from a patient treated with radiotherapy plus ipilimumab. This chain links TRBV19 with TRBJ2-1; 8 bases are a match to TRBD2. This TCR was sampled from a human donor with non-small cell lung cancer who had a partial response to radiotherapy plus ipilimumab. Some clones in this sample may be carry-over from other donors' samples. Here the CDR3 DNA reads TGTGCCAGTAGGAGCGGGAGATCGAATGAGCAGTTCTTC. Translation: CASRSGRSNEQFF.